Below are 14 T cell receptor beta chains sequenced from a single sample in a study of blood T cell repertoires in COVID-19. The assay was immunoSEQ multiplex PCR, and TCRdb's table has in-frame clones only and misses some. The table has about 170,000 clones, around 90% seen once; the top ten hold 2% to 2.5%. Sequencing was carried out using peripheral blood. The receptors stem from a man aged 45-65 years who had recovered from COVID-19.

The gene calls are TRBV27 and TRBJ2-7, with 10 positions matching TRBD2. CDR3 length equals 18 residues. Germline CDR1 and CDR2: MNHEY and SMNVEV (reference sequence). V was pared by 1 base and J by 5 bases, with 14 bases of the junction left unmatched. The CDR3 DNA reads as TGTGCCAGCAGTTTATTTAGTACGCTAGCGGGAGTTTTAAACGAGCAGTACTTC. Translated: CASSLFSTLAGVLNEQYF.

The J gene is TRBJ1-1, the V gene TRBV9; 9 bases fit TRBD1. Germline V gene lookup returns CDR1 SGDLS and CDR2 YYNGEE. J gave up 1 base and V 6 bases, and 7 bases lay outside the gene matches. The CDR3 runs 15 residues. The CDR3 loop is CASTLMGQGNTEAFF. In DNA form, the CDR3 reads TGTGCCAGCACCCTTATGGGACAGGGGAACACTGAAGCTTTCTTT. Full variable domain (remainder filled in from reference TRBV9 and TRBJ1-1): DSGVTQTPKHLITATGQRVTLRCSPRSGDLSVYWYQQSLDQGLQFLIQYYNGEERAKGNILERFSAQQFPDLHSELNLSSLELGDSALYFCASTLMGQGNTEAFFGQGTRLTVV.

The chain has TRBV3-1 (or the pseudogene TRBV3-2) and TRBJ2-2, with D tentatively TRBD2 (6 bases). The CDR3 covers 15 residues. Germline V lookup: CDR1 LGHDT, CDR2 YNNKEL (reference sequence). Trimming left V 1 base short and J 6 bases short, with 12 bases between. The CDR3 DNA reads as TGTGCCAGCAGCCAAGGAGCCCGGGGGTCCGGGGAGCTGTTTTTT. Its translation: CASSQGARGSGELFF.

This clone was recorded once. CDR3 nucleotide sequence: TGTGCCAGCAGTAACAGACAGTACGAGCAGTACTTC. It is translated as CASSNRQYEQYF. The rearrangement joins TRBV11-2 to TRBJ2-7; D may be TRBD1 (5 bases). V dropped 6 bases and J dropped 4 bases, with 10 bases sitting between them. Germline values: CDR1 SGHAT, CDR2 FQNNGV. The CDR3 runs 12 residues.

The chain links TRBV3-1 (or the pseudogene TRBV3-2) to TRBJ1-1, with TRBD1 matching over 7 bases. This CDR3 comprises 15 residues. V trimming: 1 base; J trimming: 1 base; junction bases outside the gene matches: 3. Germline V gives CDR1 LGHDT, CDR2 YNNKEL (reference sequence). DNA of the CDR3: TGTGCCAGCAGCCAAGTTAACAGGGGGAACACTGAAGCTTTCTTT. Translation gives CASSQVNRGNTEAFF.

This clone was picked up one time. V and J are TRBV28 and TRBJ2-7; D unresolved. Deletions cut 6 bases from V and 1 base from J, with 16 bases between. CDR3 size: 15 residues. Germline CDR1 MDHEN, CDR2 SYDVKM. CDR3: CASSPPRAGSYEQYF. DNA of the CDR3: TGTGCCAGCAGCCCGCCCCGCGCCGGGTCCTACGAGCAGTACTTC. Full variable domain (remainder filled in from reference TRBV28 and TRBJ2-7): DVKVTQSSRYLVKRTGEKVFLECVQDMDHENMFWYRQDPGLGLRLIYFSYDVKMKEKGDIPEGYSVSREKKERFSLILESASTNQTSMYLCASSPPRAGSYEQYFGPGTRLTVT.

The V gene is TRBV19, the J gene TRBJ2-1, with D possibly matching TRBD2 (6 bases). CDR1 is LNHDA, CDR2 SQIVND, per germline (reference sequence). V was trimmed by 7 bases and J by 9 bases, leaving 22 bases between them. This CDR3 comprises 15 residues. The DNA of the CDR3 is TGTGCCAGTAACGTAGGCGGACTACAGGTAGGTGAGCAGTTCTTC. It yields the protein CASNVGGLQVGEQFF.

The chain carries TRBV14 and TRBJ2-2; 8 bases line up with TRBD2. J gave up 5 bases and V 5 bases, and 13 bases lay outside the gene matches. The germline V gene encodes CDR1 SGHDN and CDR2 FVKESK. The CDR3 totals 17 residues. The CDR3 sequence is CASSMKGLAERTGELFF. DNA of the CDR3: TGTGCCAGCAGCATGAAAGGACTAGCCGAACGAACCGGGGAGCTGTTTTTT.

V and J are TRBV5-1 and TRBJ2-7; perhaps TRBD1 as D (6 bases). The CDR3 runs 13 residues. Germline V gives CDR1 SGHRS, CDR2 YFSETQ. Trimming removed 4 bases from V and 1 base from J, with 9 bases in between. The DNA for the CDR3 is TGCGCCAGCAGCCCCGGACAGTCCTACGAGCAGTACTTC. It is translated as CASSPGQSYEQYF. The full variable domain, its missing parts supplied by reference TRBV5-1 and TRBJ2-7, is KAGVTQTPRYLIKTRGQQVTLSCSPISGHRSVSWYQQTPGQGLQFLFEYFSETQRNKGNFPGRFSGRQFSNSRSEMNVSTLELGDSALYLCASSPGQSYEQYFGPGTRLTVT.

Here the CDR3 reads CASSPGQGVISGANVLTF. CDR3 coding DNA: TGCGCCAGCAGCCCTGGACAGGGGGTAATATCTGGGGCCAACGTCCTGACTTTC. The chain joins TRBV5-1 to TRBJ2-6; 10 nucleotides line up with TRBD1. This CDR3 is 18 amino acids long. The V segment lost 4 bases and the J segment 1 base; nucleotides outside the gene matches: 8. Germline values: CDR1 SGHRS, CDR2 YFSETQ.

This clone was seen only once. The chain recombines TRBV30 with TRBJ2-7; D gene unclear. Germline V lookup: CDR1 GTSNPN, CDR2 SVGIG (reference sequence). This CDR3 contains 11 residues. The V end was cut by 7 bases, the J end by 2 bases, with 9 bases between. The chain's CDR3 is CASGFTYEQYF. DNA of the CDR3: TGTGCCTCAGGATTTACCTACGAGCAGTACTTC.

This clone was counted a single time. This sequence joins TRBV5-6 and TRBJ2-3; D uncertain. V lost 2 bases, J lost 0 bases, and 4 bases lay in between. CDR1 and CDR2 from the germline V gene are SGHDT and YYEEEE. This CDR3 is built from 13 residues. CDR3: CASSFQSTDTQYF. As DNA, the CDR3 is TGTGCCAGCAGCTTCCAGAGCACAGATACGCAGTATTTT.

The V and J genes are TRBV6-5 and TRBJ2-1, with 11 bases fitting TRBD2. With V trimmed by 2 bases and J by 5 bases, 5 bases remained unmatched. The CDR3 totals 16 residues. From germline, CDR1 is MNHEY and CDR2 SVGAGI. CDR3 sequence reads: CASSYPGTSGNNEQFF. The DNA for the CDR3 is TGTGCCAGCAGTTACCCTGGGACTAGCGGAAACAATGAGCAGTTCTTC.

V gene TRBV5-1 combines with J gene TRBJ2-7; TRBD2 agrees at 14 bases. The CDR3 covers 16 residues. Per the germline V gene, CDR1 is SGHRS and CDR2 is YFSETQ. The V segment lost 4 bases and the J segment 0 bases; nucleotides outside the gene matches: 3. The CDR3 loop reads CASSPTSGRASYEQYF. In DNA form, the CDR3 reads TGCGCCAGCAGCCCGACTAGCGGGAGGGCCTCCTACGAGCAGTACTTC.